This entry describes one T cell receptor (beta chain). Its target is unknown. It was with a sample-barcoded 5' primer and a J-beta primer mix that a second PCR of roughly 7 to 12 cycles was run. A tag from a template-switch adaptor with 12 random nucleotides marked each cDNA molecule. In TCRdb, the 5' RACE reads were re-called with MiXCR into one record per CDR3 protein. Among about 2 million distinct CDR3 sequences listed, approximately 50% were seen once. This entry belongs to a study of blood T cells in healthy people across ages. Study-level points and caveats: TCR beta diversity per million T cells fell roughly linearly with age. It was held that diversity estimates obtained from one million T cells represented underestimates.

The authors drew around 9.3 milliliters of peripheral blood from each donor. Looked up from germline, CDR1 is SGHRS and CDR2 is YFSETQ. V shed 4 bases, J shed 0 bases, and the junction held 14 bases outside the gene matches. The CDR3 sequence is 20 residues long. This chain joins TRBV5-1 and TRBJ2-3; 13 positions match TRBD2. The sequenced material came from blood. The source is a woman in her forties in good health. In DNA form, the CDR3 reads TGCGCCAGCAGCCCGCTGACTAGCGGGGGGCTCTATACTAGCACAGATACGCAGTATTTT. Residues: CASSPLTSGGLYTSTDTQYF.